This TCR beta chain was retrieved from a study of CD4 T cells in relation to SARS-CoV-2 and coronaviruses. About this clone: Antigen unknown.

Assay: immunoSEQ multiplex PCR; the TCRdb copy retains only in-frame clones and omits some. The table lists some 11,000 clones, about 79% of them singletons, with approximately 24% in the top ten. Before the COVID-19 pandemic, during about 2011-2019, CD4+ T cells were taken from unexposed donors. Isolation of CD4+ T cells took place after nine to ten days in culture. Sequenced material: CD4+ T cells from PBMCs, cultured in vitro. The TCR sequence derives from a human donor in good health.

The CDR3 reads CASSQEGVLHEQFF. The CDR3 DNA follows: TGTGCCAGCAGCCAAGAAGGGGTCCTTCATGAGCAGTTCTTC. The rearrangement links TRBV3-1 (or the pseudogene TRBV3-2) to TRBJ2-1; D is possibly TRBD1 (5 bases). Per the germline V gene, CDR1 is LGHDT and CDR2 is YNNKEL (reference sequence). V lost 0 bases, J lost 8 bases, and 11 bases lay in between. CDR3 length: 14 amino acids.